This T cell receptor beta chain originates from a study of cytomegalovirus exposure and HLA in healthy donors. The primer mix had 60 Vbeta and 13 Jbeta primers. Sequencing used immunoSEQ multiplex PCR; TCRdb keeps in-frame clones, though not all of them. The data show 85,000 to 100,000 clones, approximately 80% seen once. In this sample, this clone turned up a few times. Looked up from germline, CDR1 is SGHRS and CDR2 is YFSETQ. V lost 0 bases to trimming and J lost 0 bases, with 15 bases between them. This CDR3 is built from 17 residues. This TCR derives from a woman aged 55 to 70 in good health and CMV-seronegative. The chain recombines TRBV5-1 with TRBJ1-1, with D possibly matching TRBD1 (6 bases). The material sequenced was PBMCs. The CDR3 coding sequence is TGCGCCAGCAGCTTGGGCGGGGGGCGGCTACTGAACACTGAAGCTTTCTTT. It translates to CASSLGGGRLLNTEAFF.